The 10 T cell receptor beta chains below come from one sample, sequenced in a study of T cell responses to AZD1222 COVID-19 vaccine (dated by TCRdb to about 2021). What this sample's time point label stands for: baseline before first vaccination. What this sample's treatment or condition label stands for: meningococcal conjugate vaccine given as trial control. Libraries were made using the immunoSEQ multiplex PCR assay. Here the immuneACCESS table is served through TCRdb, limited to in-frame sequences with V and J called. Missing clones are a known gap in these copies; in checked studies unresolved V genes cover under half, and the rest lacks a known reason. This sample gives 65,000 to 95,000 clones in total; just over 90% of them show up just once. Around 7.1% of the sample goes to the ten largest clones. The specimen was peripheral blood, collected on day 0 of MenACWY control vaccination. These receptors all stem from an adult in good health.

V is TRBV28 and J is TRBJ1-2, with 11 bases identical to TRBD1. CDR1 and CDR2 from the germline V gene are MDHEN and SYDVKM. The CDR3 runs to 14 residues. The junction had 3 bases not matched to a gene; V was cut back by 5 bases and J by 4 bases. The CDR3 sequence is CASSPGQGAYGYTF. CDR3 sequence (DNA): TGTGCCAGCAGTCCAGGACAGGGGGCCTATGGCTACACCTTC.

The chain couples TRBV7-3 to TRBJ2-7, with D possibly being TRBD1 or TRBD2 (6 bases each). V was clipped by 2 bases and J by 4 bases, with 15 bases between them. This CDR3 has 15 residues. Germline V gene data show CDR1 as SGHTA and CDR2 as FQGTGA. CDR3 residues: CASSLSTGGPYEQYF. The CDR3 DNA reads TGTGCCAGCAGCTTATCGACTGGGGGGCCTTACGAGCAGTACTTC.

This clone showed up just a few times. The CDR3 loop is CASSTPSDRAGNNQPQHF. The CDR3 bases are TGTGCCAGTAGTACGCCGTCGGACAGGGCGGGCAACAATCAGCCCCAGCATTTT. The genes are TRBV19 and TRBJ1-5, with 8 bases fitting TRBD1. V was clipped by 4 bases and J by 3 bases; unmatched bases: 14. This CDR3 comprises 18 residues. Germline V gene sequence: CDR1 LNHDA, CDR2 SQIVND (reference sequence).

The CDR3 spells CSASKGDIENEQFF. The DNA of the CDR3 is TGCAGTGCTAGTAAGGGGGACATCGAGAATGAGCAGTTCTTC. The chain joins TRBV20-1 to TRBJ2-1, with a possible D match to TRBD1 (6 bases). The CDR3 is 14 amino acids. Germline V gene lookup returns CDR1 DFQATT and CDR2 SNEGSKA (reference sequence). V lost 3 bases, J lost 7 bases, and 16 bases lay in between.

The chain recombines TRBV6-5 with TRBJ1-1, with D possibly matching TRBD1 (5 bases). Germline CDR1 is MNHEY and CDR2 is SVGAGI. V was shortened by 7 bases and J by 6 bases, with 9 bases between the two germline ends. This CDR3 spans 11 amino acids. The CDR3 coding sequence is TGTGCCAGCACCCGAGGGGCTGAAGCTTTCTTT. It translates to CASTRGAEAFF.

This chain connects TRBV15 to TRBJ1-1; tentatively, D is TRBD1 (5 bases). The CDR3 runs 14 residues. V was shortened by 3 bases and J by 1 base, with 9 bases between the two germline ends. Germline V CDR1 and CDR2: LNHNV, YYDKDF (reference sequence). CDR3 loop: CATSSGATNTEAFF. In DNA form, the CDR3 reads TGTGCCACCAGCAGCGGGGCAACGAACACTGAAGCTTTCTTT.

This chain connects TRBV6-5 to TRBJ2-3; TRBD2 matches 11 bases. Trimming at V came to 8 bases and at J to 10 bases, leaving 14 bases not matched to a gene. This CDR3 contains 15 residues. Germline-derived CDR1 and CDR2 are MNHEY and SVGAGI. CDR3 sequence reads: CASARASGGSASQYF. The CDR3 bases are TGTGCCAGCGCCCGGGCTAGCGGGGGGAGTGCGTCGCAGTATTTT.

This chain uses TRBV19 with TRBJ1-4, with D tentatively TRBD1 (5 bases). The germline V and J ends were trimmed by 3 bases and 7 bases, with 12 bases remaining between them. The CDR3 length is 14 residues. Per germline, CDR1 LNHDA and CDR2 SQIVND (reference sequence). The CDR3 DNA follows: TGTGCCAGTAGTATCCAGGGAGGTCGTGAAAAACTGTTTTTT. It translates to CASSIQGGREKLFF.

The chain couples TRBV6-5 to TRBJ2-5; TRBD2 aligns across 7 bases. Trimming took 4 bases from V and 5 from J; bases not matched to a gene: 10. The CDR3 has 15 amino acids. Germline-derived CDR1 and CDR2 are MNHEY and SVGAGI. The CDR3: CASSFRGGLGETQYF. CDR3 nucleotides: TGTGCCAGCAGTTTTCGCGGGGGACTTGGGGAGACCCAGTACTTC.

V gene TRBV7-2 combines with J gene TRBJ1-2; D is undetermined. The germline V and J ends were trimmed by 0 bases and 0 bases, with 2 bases remaining between them. The germline gives CDR1 SGHTA, CDR2 FQGNSA. The CDR3 runs 13 residues. As DNA, the CDR3 is TGTGCCAGCAGCTTAGCAACTAACTATGGCTACACCTTC. As protein: CASSLATNYGYTF.